What follows describes a single TCR beta chain. With V trimmed by 2 bases and J by 6 bases, 9 bases remained unmatched. The CDR3 extends over 15 amino acids. CDR1 and CDR2 (germline): SGHTA, FQGNSA. This record comes from a study of T cells in Graves' hyperthyroidism and ophthalmopathy. Amplification of TCR beta CDR3 regions was performed using RNA transcripts as template. First-round RT-PCR with HTBI primers amplified the TCR CDR3 region. MiXCR, applied by TCRdb to the multiplex PCR reads, yields one record per CDR3 protein. The sample yields roughly 640,000 distinct CDR3 sequences, approximately 15% seen once.

Sequences were obtained from blood. The rearrangement links TRBV7-2 to TRBJ2-7; TRBD2 aligns across 8 bases. The clonotype comes from a middle-aged woman with Graves' ophthalmopathy. CDR3 sequence reads: CASSLLLIAGFEQYF. DNA for the CDR3: TGTGCCAGCAGCTTATTGCTAATAGCGGGGTTCGAGCAGTACTTC.